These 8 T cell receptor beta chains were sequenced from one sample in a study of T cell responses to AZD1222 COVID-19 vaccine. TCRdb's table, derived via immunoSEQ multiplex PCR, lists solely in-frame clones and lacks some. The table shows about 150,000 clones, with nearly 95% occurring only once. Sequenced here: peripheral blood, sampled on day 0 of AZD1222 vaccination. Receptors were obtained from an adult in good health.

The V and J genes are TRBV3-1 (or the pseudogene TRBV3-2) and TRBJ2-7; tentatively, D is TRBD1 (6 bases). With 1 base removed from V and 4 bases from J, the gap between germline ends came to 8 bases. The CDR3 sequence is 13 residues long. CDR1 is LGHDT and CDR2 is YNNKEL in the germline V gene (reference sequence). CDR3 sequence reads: CASSQGDTYEQYF. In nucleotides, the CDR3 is TGTGCCAGCAGCCAAGGGGACACTTACGAGCAGTACTTC.

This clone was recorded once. The CDR3 coding sequence is TGTGCCTGGAGCGGTACACAATCTGGAAACACCATATATTTT. Its translation: CAWSGTQSGNTIYF. The chain couples TRBV30 to TRBJ1-3; D ambiguous. Germline V gene data show CDR1 as GTSNPN and CDR2 as SVGIG (reference sequence). V shed 3 bases and J shed 1 base, with 10 bases lying between them. The CDR3 length is 14 residues.

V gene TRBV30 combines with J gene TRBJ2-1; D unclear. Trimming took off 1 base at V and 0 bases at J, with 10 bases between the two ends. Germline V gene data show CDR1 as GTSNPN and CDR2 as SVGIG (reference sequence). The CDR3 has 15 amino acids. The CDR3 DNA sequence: TGTGCCTGGAGTGGTTCTACCGACTCCTACAATGAGCAGTTCTTC. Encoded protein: CAWSGSTDSYNEQFF.

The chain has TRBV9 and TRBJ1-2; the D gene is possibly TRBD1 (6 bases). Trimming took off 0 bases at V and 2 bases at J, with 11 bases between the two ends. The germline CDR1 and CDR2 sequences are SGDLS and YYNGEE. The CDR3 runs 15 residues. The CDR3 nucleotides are TGTGCCAGCAGCGTAGATCTCAGGGGCAACTATGGCTACACCTTC. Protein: CASSVDLRGNYGYTF.

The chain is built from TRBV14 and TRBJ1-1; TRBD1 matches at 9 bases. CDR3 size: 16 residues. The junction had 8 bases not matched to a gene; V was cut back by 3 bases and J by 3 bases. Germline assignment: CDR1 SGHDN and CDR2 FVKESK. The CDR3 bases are TGTGCCAGCAGCCATAGACGGACAGGGGCGGACACTGAAGCTTTCTTT. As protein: CASSHRRTGADTEAFF.

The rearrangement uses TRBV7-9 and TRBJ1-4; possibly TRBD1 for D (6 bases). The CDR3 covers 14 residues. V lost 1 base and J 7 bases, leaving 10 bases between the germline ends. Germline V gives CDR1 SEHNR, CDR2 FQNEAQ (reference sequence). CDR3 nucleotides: TGTGCCAGCAGCTTAGGGGGGGCTGGTGAAAAACTGTTTTTT. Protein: CASSLGGAGEKLFF.

The CDR3 here is CASGDRRPGNTIYF. The CDR3, as DNA: TGTGCCTCCGGCGACAGGAGGCCTGGAAACACCATATATTTT. J is TRBJ1-3 and V is TRBV10-3; weak D call: TRBD1 (6 bases). Trimming removed 11 bases at V and 2 bases at J, with 16 bases between. Looked up from germline, CDR1 is ENHRY and CDR2 is SYGVKD. This CDR3 is 14 amino acids long.

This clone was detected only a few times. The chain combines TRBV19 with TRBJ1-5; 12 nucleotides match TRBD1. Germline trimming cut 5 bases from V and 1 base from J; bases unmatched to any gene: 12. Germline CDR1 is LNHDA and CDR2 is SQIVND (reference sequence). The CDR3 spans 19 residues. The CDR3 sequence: CASSPYGTGGEGSNQPQHF. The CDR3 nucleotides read TGTGCCAGTAGTCCGTACGGGACAGGGGGCGAGGGAAGCAATCAGCCCCAGCATTTT.